This T cell receptor (beta chain) was recorded in a study of T cells in Graves' hyperthyroidism and ophthalmopathy. Study information: Peripheral blood specimens were obtained at initial diagnosis, prior to any treatment.

Amplification of TCR beta CDR3 regions used RNA as the template. TCR CDR3 regions were first amplified by RT-PCR with HTBI primers. Each CDR3 protein is one row after TCRdb ran MiXCR on the multiplex PCR reads. The sample includes 600,000 to 650,000 distinct CDR3 sequences, around 16% of them seen just once. This CDR3 has 11 amino acids. Trimming cost V 6 bases and J 8 bases, with 8 bases left between them. The germline V gene has CDR1 ENHRY and CDR2 SYGVKD. Hyperthyroidism had been newly diagnosed in patients aged 18 to 65, and its duration was under 2 months. Thyroid ultrasound and orbital computed tomography, with clinical symptoms and serum thyroxine and TRAb, informed diagnoses. Only a few counts were recorded for this clonotype.

Sequenced material: blood. The chain couples TRBV10-3 to TRBJ2-1; D remains unclear. This receptor was identified in a woman under 40 with Graves' hyperthyroidism. CDR3 sequence: CAIRIRDEQFF. The CDR3 nucleotides read TGTGCCATCAGGATAAGGGATGAGCAGTTCTTC.